Listed below are T cell receptor beta chains from one sample, sequenced in a study of cytomegalovirus exposure and HLA in healthy donors. Assay: immunoSEQ multiplex PCR; the TCRdb copy retains only in-frame clones and omits some. Of about 190,000 clones listed, about 85% were seen once; the top ten hold around 1.6%. Specimen: PBMCs. These receptors all stem from a woman between 50 and 59 years old in good health and CMV-seronegative. Each CDR3 is given with its conserved first and last residue. Fields, in order: V gene, J gene, D gene, clone size, CDR3 length, CDR3 protein, CDR3 DNA. The D gene is left open where the match is weak. Size values are once, few and many counts, or a class for expanded clones, and some rows have none.

V gene: TRBV7-2
J gene: TRBJ2-7
D gene: NA
clone size: NA
CDR3 length: 13
CDR3 protein: CASSLARGDEQYF
CDR3 DNA: TGTGCCAGCAGCTTAGCCAGGGGGGACGAGCAGTACTTC

V gene: TRBV4-3
J gene: TRBJ2-1
D gene: TRBD2
clone size: once
CDR3 length: 17
CDR3 protein: CASSRHHGSGTSVEQFF
CDR3 DNA: TGCGCCAGCAGCCGCCACCATGGGTCCGGGACTAGCGTTGAGCAGTTCTTC

V gene: TRBV15
J gene: TRBJ1-2
D gene: NA
clone size: once
CDR3 length: 14
CDR3 protein: CATSGGQYNYGYTF
CDR3 DNA: TGTGCCACCAGCGGAGGACAGTATAACTATGGCTACACCTTC

V gene: TRBV7-8
J gene: TRBJ1-3
D gene: NA
clone size: NA
CDR3 length: 15
CDR3 protein: CASSRTQGHGNTIYF
CDR3 DNA: TGTGCCAGCAGCCGAACGCAGGGACACGGAAACACCATATATTTT

V gene: TRBV7-2
J gene: TRBJ2-4
D gene: TRBD1
clone size: NA
CDR3 length: 16
CDR3 protein: CAREADRARTKNIQYF
CDR3 DNA: TGTGCCCGAGAGGCCGACAGGGCAAGGACCAAAAACATTCAGTACTTC

V gene: TRBV7-8
J gene: TRBJ2-2
D gene: NA
clone size: NA
CDR3 length: 14
CDR3 protein: CASSFDRNTGELFF
CDR3 DNA: TGTGCCAGCAGCTTCGACAGGAACACCGGGGAGCTGTTTTTT

V gene: TRBV5-6
J gene: TRBJ1-6
D gene: TRBD1
clone size: few
CDR3 length: 15
CDR3 protein: CASSLEGQGGAALHF
CDR3 DNA: TGTGCCAGCAGCTTGGAGGGACAGGGCGGGGCGGCCCTCCACTTT

V gene: TRBV29-1
J gene: TRBJ1-4
D gene: NA
clone size: few
CDR3 length: 15
CDR3 protein: CSVEDRRGLGEKLFF
CDR3 DNA: TGCAGCGTTGAAGATCGGCGGGGGCTTGGCGAAAAACTGTTTTTT

V gene: TRBV19
J gene: TRBJ1-1
D gene: NA
clone size: NA
CDR3 length: 15
CDR3 protein: CASSRGGPLNTEAFF
CDR3 DNA: TGTGCCAGTAGTAGGGGGGGGCCCCTGAACACTGAAGCTTTCTTT

V gene: TRBV7-2
J gene: TRBJ2-7
D gene: NA
clone size: NA
CDR3 length: 15
CDR3 protein: CASSLGSEDWYKQYF
CDR3 DNA: TGTGCCAGCAGCTTAGGGTCCGAGGATTGGTACAAGCAGTACTTC

V gene: TRBV7-9
J gene: TRBJ2-3
D gene: NA
clone size: NA
CDR3 length: 16
CDR3 protein: CASSPPVLGSTDTQYF
CDR3 DNA: TGTGCCAGCAGCCCCCCGGTCCTGGGCAGCACAGATACGCAGTATTTT

V gene: TRBV7-9
J gene: TRBJ1-2
D gene: NA
clone size: NA
CDR3 length: 14
CDR3 protein: CASSLVEAWSGYTF
CDR3 DNA: TGTGCCAGCAGTTTAGTAGAGGCCTGGAGTGGCTACACCTTC

V gene: TRBV21-1
J gene: TRBJ2-2
D gene: NA
clone size: NA
CDR3 length: 19
CDR3 protein: CASSKKGPPTELNTGELFF
CDR3 DNA: TGTGCCAGCAGCAAAAAAGGGCCCCCGACAGAGCTGAACACCGGGGAGCTGTTTTTT

V gene: TRBV7-6
J gene: TRBJ1-1
D gene: NA
clone size: once
CDR3 length: 17
CDR3 protein: CASSLAESAALNTEAFF
CDR3 DNA: TGTGCCAGCAGCTTAGCGGAGTCTGCGGCATTGAACACTGAAGCTTTCTTT

V gene: TRBV11-3
J gene: TRBJ2-1
D gene: TRBD2
clone size: NA
CDR3 length: 14
CDR3 protein: CASGLAESYNEQFF
CDR3 DNA: TGTGCCAGCGGGCTAGCGGAATCCTACAATGAGCAGTTCTTC

V gene: TRBV5-1
J gene: TRBJ1-1
D gene: NA
clone size: NA
CDR3 length: 14
CDR3 protein: CASSWGGAETEAFF
CDR3 DNA: TGCGCCAGCAGCTGGGGGGGGGCGGAAACTGAAGCTTTCTTT

V gene: TRBV5-6
J gene: TRBJ1-3
D gene: TRBD1
clone size: once
CDR3 length: 17
CDR3 protein: CASSLLPTGGSGNTIYF
CDR3 DNA: TGTGCCAGCAGCCTACTGCCGACAGGGGGCTCTGGAAACACCATATATTTT

V gene: TRBV7-2
J gene: TRBJ1-1
D gene: NA
clone size: NA
CDR3 length: 13
CDR3 protein: CASSPRGGSGAFF
CDR3 DNA: TGTGCCAGCAGCCCCCGTGGGGGCTCGGGAGCTTTCTTT

V gene: TRBV14
J gene: TRBJ2-2
D gene: TRBD2
clone size: NA
CDR3 length: 17
CDR3 protein: CASSPLRTSGNTGELFF
CDR3 DNA: TGTGCCAGCAGCCCCCTCCGGACTAGCGGGAACACCGGGGAGCTGTTTTTT

V gene: TRBV9
J gene: TRBJ2-7
D gene: NA
clone size: few
CDR3 length: 17
CDR3 protein: CASSVEDVVGYSYEQYF
CDR3 DNA: TGTGCCAGCAGCGTAGAGGATGTCGTCGGGTATTCCTACGAGCAGTACTTC

V gene: TRBV19
J gene: TRBJ2-5
D gene: TRBD2
clone size: NA
CDR3 length: 14
CDR3 protein: CASRLAGGRETQYF
CDR3 DNA: TGTGCCAGTCGACTAGCGGGGGGAAGGGAGACCCAGTACTTC

V gene: TRBV4-3
J gene: TRBJ1-2
D gene: NA
clone size: NA
CDR3 length: 14
CDR3 protein: CASSQDAGNYGYTF
CDR3 DNA: TGCGCCAGCAGCCAAGATGCAGGGAACTATGGCTACACCTTC

V gene: TRBV7-2
J gene: TRBJ2-7
D gene: TRBD2
clone size: NA
CDR3 length: 16
CDR3 protein: CASSLEIAGGSYEQYF
CDR3 DNA: TGTGCCAGCAGCTTAGAGATAGCGGGAGGCTCCTACGAGCAGTACTTC

V gene: TRBV4-1
J gene: TRBJ1-5
D gene: NA
clone size: NA
CDR3 length: 17
CDR3 protein: CASSQDAQGNSNQPQHF
CDR3 DNA: TGCGCCAGCAGCCAAGACGCCCAGGGGAATAGCAATCAGCCCCAGCATTTT

V gene: TRBV9
J gene: TRBJ1-6
D gene: NA
clone size: NA
CDR3 length: 14
CDR3 protein: CASSVEGRVSPLHF
CDR3 DNA: TGTGCCAGCAGCGTAGAGGGCAGGGTCTCACCCCTCCACTTT

V gene: TRBV10-2
J gene: TRBJ2-1
D gene: TRBD2
clone size: NA
CDR3 length: 14
CDR3 protein: CASSTSGPFGAQFF
CDR3 DNA: TGCGCCAGCAGTACTAGCGGACCCTTTGGGGCGCAGTTCTTC

V gene: TRBV6-5
J gene: TRBJ2-1
D gene: NA
clone size: NA
CDR3 length: 14
CDR3 protein: CASSKGLWANEQFF
CDR3 DNA: TGTGCCAGCAGTAAAGGACTTTGGGCCAATGAGCAGTTCTTC

V gene: TRBV14
J gene: TRBJ2-3
D gene: TRBD1
clone size: few
CDR3 length: 17
CDR3 protein: CASSQDSWDRGTDTQYF
CDR3 DNA: TGTGCCAGCAGCCAAGATAGTTGGGACAGGGGCACAGATACGCAGTATTTT

V gene: TRBV5-6
J gene: TRBJ1-3
D gene: TRBD1
clone size: NA
CDR3 length: 15
CDR3 protein: CASRPTGGPGNTIYF
CDR3 DNA: TGTGCCAGCAGACCAACAGGGGGACCTGGAAACACCATATATTTT

V gene: TRBV19
J gene: TRBJ2-6
D gene: TRBD1
clone size: NA
CDR3 length: 17
CDR3 protein: CASRDRGQRSGANVLTF
CDR3 DNA: TGTGCCAGTAGGGACAGGGGGCAAAGGTCTGGGGCCAACGTCCTGACTTTC

V gene: TRBV7-2
J gene: TRBJ2-1
D gene: TRBD2
clone size: NA
CDR3 length: 18
CDR3 protein: CASSLNPGLGGGGNEQFF
CDR3 DNA: TGTGCCAGCAGCTTAAACCCGGGACTGGGCGGGGGTGGGAATGAGCAGTTCTTC

V gene: TRBV6-5
J gene: TRBJ1-5
D gene: TRBD1
clone size: NA
CDR3 length: 15
CDR3 protein: CASSGDRGSNQPQHF
CDR3 DNA: TGTGCCAGCAGTGGGGACAGGGGGAGCAATCAGCCCCAGCATTTT

V gene: TRBV7-6
J gene: TRBJ2-2
D gene: TRBD1
clone size: NA
CDR3 length: 14
CDR3 protein: CASSLDRGTGELFF
CDR3 DNA: TGTGCCAGCAGCTTAGACAGGGGAACCGGGGAGCTGTTTTTT

V gene: TRBV7-9
J gene: TRBJ2-7
D gene: TRBD1
clone size: NA
CDR3 length: 13
CDR3 protein: CASSWGTDYEQYF
CDR3 DNA: TGTGCCAGCAGCTGGGGGACAGATTACGAGCAGTACTTC

V gene: TRBV19
J gene: TRBJ2-5
D gene: TRBD1
clone size: NA
CDR3 length: 15
CDR3 protein: CASSISTGHQETQYF
CDR3 DNA: TGTGCCAGTAGTATTTCGACAGGGCATCAAGAGACCCAGTACTTC

V gene: TRBV19
J gene: TRBJ1-6
D gene: NA
clone size: NA
CDR3 length: 13
CDR3 protein: CASSTQQTWALHF
CDR3 DNA: TGTGCCAGTAGTACCCAACAGACATGGGCCCTCCACTTT

V gene: TRBV5-4
J gene: TRBJ2-1
D gene: TRBD2
clone size: NA
CDR3 length: 18
CDR3 protein: CASSLEGLAGANYNEQFF
CDR3 DNA: TGTGCCAGCAGCTTGGAGGGACTAGCGGGGGCTAACTACAATGAGCAGTTCTTC

V gene: TRBV5-1
J gene: TRBJ2-1
D gene: TRBD2
clone size: NA
CDR3 length: 15
CDR3 protein: CASTIAGGSYNEQFF
CDR3 DNA: TGCGCCAGCACAATAGCGGGGGGTTCCTACAATGAGCAGTTCTTC

V gene: TRBV7-6
J gene: TRBJ2-5
D gene: TRBD1
clone size: NA
CDR3 length: 15
CDR3 protein: CASSKAGGRGETQYF
CDR3 DNA: TGTGCCAGCAGCAAAGCAGGGGGTCGGGGAGAGACCCAGTACTTC

V gene: TRBV6-5
J gene: TRBJ2-5
D gene: NA
clone size: NA
CDR3 length: 16
CDR3 protein: CASSYINRPNRETQYF
CDR3 DNA: TGTGCCAGCAGTTATATAAATAGGCCAAACAGGGAGACCCAGTACTTC

V gene: TRBV5-1
J gene: TRBJ1-2
D gene: TRBD1
clone size: NA
CDR3 length: 18
CDR3 protein: CASSLTGTGGPVGYGYTF
CDR3 DNA: TGCGCCAGCAGCTTGACCGGGACAGGGGGACCGGTGGGCTATGGCTACACCTTC

V gene: TRBV6-5
J gene: TRBJ1-2
D gene: TRBD1
clone size: few
CDR3 length: 15
CDR3 protein: CASSYGTGGSQGYTF
CDR3 DNA: TGTGCCAGCAGTTATGGGACAGGGGGCTCTCAGGGCTACACCTTC

V gene: TRBV30
J gene: TRBJ1-1
D gene: NA
clone size: NA
CDR3 length: 13
CDR3 protein: CAWSRRQGKGAFF
CDR3 DNA: TGTGCCTGGAGTAGGAGGCAGGGGAAGGGAGCTTTCTTT

V gene: TRBV4-1
J gene: TRBJ1-2
D gene: NA
clone size: NA
CDR3 length: 17
CDR3 protein: CASSQDLRTVPYYGYTF
CDR3 DNA: TGCGCCAGCAGCCAAGATCTGAGGACAGTGCCCTACTATGGCTACACCTTC

V gene: TRBV19
J gene: TRBJ2-3
D gene: NA
clone size: NA
CDR3 length: 16
CDR3 protein: CASSIGGTVGTDTQYF
CDR3 DNA: TGTGCCAGTAGTATTGGGGGGACAGTTGGCACAGATACGCAGTATTTT

V gene: TRBV7-2
J gene: TRBJ2-5
D gene: TRBD2
clone size: NA
CDR3 length: 16
CDR3 protein: CASSLELAGGGETQYF
CDR3 DNA: TGTGCCAGCAGCTTAGAACTAGCGGGGGGCGGGGAGACCCAGTACTTC

V gene: TRBV2
J gene: TRBJ1-2
D gene: NA
clone size: few
CDR3 length: 13
CDR3 protein: CASSPGTLHGYTF
CDR3 DNA: TGTGCCAGCAGTCCCGGGACACTTCATGGCTACACCTTC

V gene: TRBV7-7
J gene: TRBJ2-1
D gene: NA
clone size: NA
CDR3 length: 14
CDR3 protein: CASSLAAGHNEQFF
CDR3 DNA: TGTGCTAGCAGCTTAGCAGCGGGCCACAATGAGCAGTTCTTC